The entry below gives a single T cell receptor beta chain sequence along with its context. Its specificity is unknown. Sorted-subset replicate PCRs used around 200 ng of genomic DNA. This amount corresponded to approximately 30,000 T cell genomes. Using immunoSEQ multiplex PCR, the repertoire was profiled, and TCRdb retains in-frame clones only, with some absent. The table includes approximately 1.5 million clones, roughly 98.5% detected once. The data were obtained in a study of shared clonotypes between healthy human individuals. Overall study: Participating donors consisted of two women and a few men aged 18 to 49.

This CDR3 contains 15 residues. Losses at the gene ends were 4 bases for V and 3 bases for J; bases not matched to a gene: 4. Germline CDR1 and CDR2: SGHNT and YENEEA. Study-wide points: In contrast to clonotypes shared by all four donors, non-shared clonotypes had lower generation probabilities. Sequencing depth was predicted to influence how clonotypes are shared among donors.

Input material: naive CD4+ T cells sorted from blood. Subset indicated: CD45RA+ positively selected. The chain recombines TRBV11-3 with TRBJ2-1; TRBD1 matches at 9 bases. The clonotype originates from a man aged 25 to 40 in good health. Here the CDR3 reads CASSSRTGDYNEQFF. Here the CDR3 DNA reads TGTGCCAGCAGCTCCCGGACAGGGGACTACAATGAGCAGTTCTTC.